This entry is about one TCR beta chain. Antigen: not known. The method was immunoSEQ multiplex PCR; TCRdb's version includes in-frame clones alone and lacks a portion of them. The sample includes tens of thousands of clones, about 82% seen only once; the top ten take 4% to 5.5%. The sample originates from a study of STAT5B mutations in CD4+ large granular lymphocyte leukemia. Looked up from germline, CDR1 is SGHVS and CDR2 is FQNEAQ. V dropped 5 bases and J dropped 0 bases, with 13 bases sitting between them. The CDR3 loop spans 15 amino acids. Study outcomes and limitations: CD4-sorted patient repertoires seemed more clonal than healthy CD4+ repertoires.

Control samples were healthy donors' buffy coats. The material sequenced was CD4+ T cells from blood buffy coats. The chain couples TRBV7-8 to TRBJ1-2; TRBD1 might be the D (5 bases). This sequence was found in a human donor in good health. The CDR3 DNA reads TGTGCCAGCAGCCGGGACCGCATCACTAACTATGGCTACACCTTC. Its protein is CASSRDRITNYGYTF.